This T cell receptor (beta chain) came from a study of cytomegalovirus exposure and HLA in healthy donors. The study's findings and limits: Some segments of the V type, notably TRBV6-2 and TRBV6-3, were excluded as indistinguishable.

As to this clone: As yet, its antigen is unknown.

PCR involved 60 Vbeta and 13 Jbeta primers. Here immunoSEQ multiplex PCR was the method, and the copy in TCRdb shows in-frame clones only, minus some. The sample has fewer than 200,000 clones, 82% seen once. This CDR3 has 17 amino acids. J was trimmed by 4 bases and V by 0 bases; bases with no gene match: 3. The germline gives CDR1 MGHRA, CDR2 YSYEKL. The chain combines TRBV4-1 with TRBJ2-1; 13 positions agree with TRBD2. The clonotype comes from a girl aged 2 to 10 in good health and CMV-seropositive. Sequencing was done on a sample of PBMCs. CDR3 loop: CASSQDRTSGSYNEQFF. The CDR3 DNA reads TGCGCCAGCAGCCAAGATAGGACTAGCGGGAGTTACAATGAGCAGTTCTTC.